This passage covers 28 T cell receptor beta chains from one sample sequenced in a study of OX40 agonist ivuxolimab in advanced cancers. The protocol used for the library was the immunoSEQ multiplex PCR assay. TCRdb carries this immuneACCESS record with in-frame sequences only. Its versions omit some clonotypes, under half of them owing to an unresolved V gene in the studies checked, with the rest unexplained. Recorded for this sample are about 79,000 clones; around 92% of them occurred a single time. The ten largest clones represent around 0.53% of the sample. The material was CD4+ or CD8+ T cells sorted from blood, obtained in a trial of the OX40 agonist ivuxolimab. These TCRs come from an adult with an advanced solid tumor such as melanoma, head and neck, liver or kidney cancer.

This chain links TRBV5-1 with TRBJ2-3; possibly TRBD2 for D (6 bases). V lost 0 bases and J 0 bases, leaving 14 bases between the germline ends. This CDR3 is 17 amino acids long. CDR1 and CDR2 from the germline V gene are SGHRS and YFSETQ. The CDR3 loop reads CASSLAGGSVSTDTQYF. The CDR3 DNA is TGCGCCAGCAGCTTGGCCGGGGGATCAGTGAGCACAGATACGCAGTATTTT.

The rearrangement uses TRBV5-1 and TRBJ2-3, with 7 positions matching TRBD1. Germline V lookup: CDR1 SGHRS, CDR2 YFSETQ. The CDR3 totals 17 residues. The J segment lost 0 bases and the V segment lost 0 bases, leaving 7 bases of the junction unmatched. CDR3 DNA: TGCGCCAGCAGCTTGGAGAACAGGGGTTGGAGCACAGATACGCAGTATTTT. Translated, it gives CASSLENRGWSTDTQYF.

The chain carries TRBV18 and TRBJ2-4; 8 nucleotides align to TRBD2. Germline V gene sequence: CDR1 KGHSH, CDR2 LQKENI. This CDR3 region has 17 residues. The V segment lost 1 base and the J segment 8 bases; nucleotides outside the gene matches: 13. In DNA, the CDR3 is TGTGCCAGCTCACCACTTAATAGCGGGACCAAGGAGGACATTCAGTACTTC. Translation: CASSPLNSGTKEDIQYF.

The gene calls are TRBV30 and TRBJ2-5, with D tentatively TRBD2 (5 bases). Germline V CDR1 and CDR2: GTSNPN, SVGIG (reference sequence). This CDR3 is built from 11 residues. Trimming pared 2 bases from V and 7 bases from J, leaving 8 bases between. The CDR3 bases are TGTGCCTGGAGTTTTGAGGGGACCCAGTACTTC. This sequence encodes CAWSFEGTQYF.

The genes are TRBV19 and TRBJ1-5, with D possibly TRBD1 on 6 matching bases. From germline, CDR1 is LNHDA and CDR2 SQIVND (reference sequence). CDR3 size: 15 residues. The ends were cut back, 3 bases at V and 5 bases at J, with 14 bases in the middle. The CDR3 bases are TGTGCCAGTAGTATCCGGCAGGGGAGCTATCAGCCCCAGCATTTT. Residues: CASSIRQGSYQPQHF.

The chain has TRBV10-3 and TRBJ1-1, with a possible D match to TRBD1 (5 bases). V lost 4 bases and J 0 bases, leaving 9 bases between the germline ends. Per the germline V gene, CDR1 is ENHRY and CDR2 is SYGVKD. The CDR3 totals 14 residues. The CDR3 DNA is TGTGCCATCAGTGGGGCAGGGCTGAACACTGAAGCTTTCTTT. Its translation is CAISGAGLNTEAFF.

The rearrangement uses TRBV18 and TRBJ2-3, with 11 positions matching TRBD2. The CDR3 has 17 amino acids. With 4 bases clipped from V and 0 bases from J, the junction kept 6 bases outside the gene matches. Looked up from germline, CDR1 is KGHSH and CDR2 is LQKENI. In DNA form, the CDR3 reads TGTGCCAGCTCACTGGGACTAGCGGTAACTAGCACAGATACGCAGTATTTT. It encodes CASSLGLAVTSTDTQYF. Full variable domain (outside the CDR3, taken from reference TRBV18 and TRBJ2-3): NAGVMQNPRHLVRRRGQEARLRCSPMKGHSHVYWYRQLPEEGLKFMVYLQKENIIDESGMPKERFSAEFPKEGPSILRIQQVVRGDSAAYFCASSLGLAVTSTDTQYFGPGTRLTVL.

The J gene is TRBJ2-7, the V gene TRBV6-1; 11 nucleotides agree with TRBD2. There are 14 residues in the CDR3. The ends lost 5 bases at V and 3 bases at J; junction bases unmatched: 3. Germline V gene sequence: CDR1 MNHNS, CDR2 SASEGT. In DNA form, the CDR3 reads TGTGCCAGCAGTCCCGGGACTAGCGGCTACGAGCAGTACTTC. The encoded protein is CASSPGTSGYEQYF.

V usage is TRBV2 and J usage is TRBJ1-1; the match to TRBD1 covers 9 bases. J lost 3 bases, V lost 4 bases, and 3 bases had no gene match. The CDR3 length is 14 residues. Germline CDR1 SNHLY, CDR2 FYNNEI. CDR3 sequence: CASSAGTGYTEAFF. The CDR3 DNA reads as TGTGCCAGCAGTGCGGGGACAGGGTACACTGAAGCTTTCTTT. Supplemented by reference TRBV2 and TRBJ1-1, the full variable domain reads EPEVTQTPSHQVTQMGQEVILRCVPISNHLYFYWYRQILGQKVEFLVSFYNNEISEKSEIFDDQFSVERPDGSNFTLKIRSTKLEDSAMYFCASSAGTGYTEAFFGQGTRLTVV.

The chain carries TRBV14 and TRBJ2-7; perhaps TRBD1 as D (6 bases). CDR3 length: 15 amino acids. Trimming cost V 0 bases and J 3 bases, with 12 bases left between them. Germline V gene data show CDR1 as SGHDN and CDR2 as FVKESK. The CDR3 sequence: CASSQDFRGGYEQYF. The CDR3 nucleotides are TGTGCCAGCAGCCAAGACTTCAGGGGCGGCTACGAGCAGTACTTC.

The chain uses TRBV10-3 and TRBJ2-7; D unresolved. The V end was cut by 7 bases, the J end by 2 bases, with 15 bases between. CDR1 is ENHRY and CDR2 is SYGVKD in the germline V gene. CDR3 length: 14 residues. CDR3 bases: TGTGCCATCACCGTGCTCCCCCTGGCCTACGAGCAGTACTTC. It is translated as CAITVLPLAYEQYF.

The rearrangement uses TRBV11-2 and TRBJ2-5; D gene unclear. With 1 base removed from V and 1 base from J, the gap between germline ends came to 4 bases. This CDR3 has 13 residues. Germline V gene sequence: CDR1 SGHAT, CDR2 FQNNGV. CDR3 sequence: CASSLAFQETQYF. In DNA, the CDR3 is TGTGCCAGCAGCTTAGCTTTCCAAGAGACCCAGTACTTC.

The CDR3 bases are TGTGCCAGCAACGGTGTTCGGACTTCGGGTGCCTACGAGCAGTACTTC. It translates to CASNGVRTSGAYEQYF. The chain is built from TRBV5-8 and TRBJ2-7; D perhaps matches TRBD2 (5 bases). The V gene lost 6 bases and the J gene lost 2 bases, with 21 bases spanning the gap. Germline V gene data show CDR1 as SGHTS and CDR2 as YDEGEE. The CDR3 contains 16 residues.

The rearrangement links TRBV30 to TRBJ2-2; D perhaps matches TRBD2 (5 bases). This CDR3 region has 14 residues. Trimming removed 1 base from V and 6 bases from J, with 12 bases in between. From germline, CDR1 is GTSNPN and CDR2 SVGIG (reference sequence). The CDR3, as DNA: TGTGCCTGGAGTGCGGGGTGGCTAGCCGGGGAGCTGTTTTTT. Its translation is CAWSAGWLAGELFF.

This chain connects TRBV18 to TRBJ1-3; possibly TRBD1 for D (5 bases). Trimming took 0 bases from V and 2 from J, leaving 8 bases between them. Looked up from germline, CDR1 is KGHSH and CDR2 is LQKENI. There are 15 residues in the CDR3. Here the CDR3 DNA reads TGTGCCAGCTCACCACCGATCAGGGCTGGAAACACCATATATTTT. This sequence encodes CASSPPIRAGNTIYF.

The genes are TRBV4-2 and TRBJ1-2; 10 bases line up with TRBD1. In germline, CDR1 is LGHNA, CDR2 YNFKEQ. This CDR3 is built from 14 residues. J lost 6 bases, V lost 4 bases, and 5 bases had no gene match. The CDR3 coding sequence is TGTGCCAGCAGCCGCGACAGGGGGCTGGATGGCTACACCTTC. It is translated as CASSRDRGLDGYTF.

This chain joins TRBV5-1 and TRBJ2-7; TRBD1 agrees at 10 bases. The CDR3 sequence is 15 residues long. Germline lookup yields CDR1 SGHRS and CDR2 YFSETQ. J gave up 1 base and V 1 base, and 2 bases lay outside the gene matches. The CDR3 DNA reads as TGCGCCAGCAGCTTGCGGACAGGGGGATCCTACGAGCAGTACTTC. This gives the protein CASSLRTGGSYEQYF. The variable domain in full, completed from reference TRBV5-1 and TRBJ2-7, reads KAGVTQTPRYLIKTRGQQVTLSCSPISGHRSVSWYQQTPGQGLQFLFEYFSETQRNKGNFPGRFSGRQFSNSRSEMNVSTLELGDSALYLCASSLRTGGSYEQYFGPGTRLTVT.

The V and J genes are TRBV19 and TRBJ2-7, with TRBD2 as a possible D gene (6 bases). The length of the CDR3 is 14 residues. V lost 4 bases to trimming and J lost 4 bases, with 14 bases between them. Germline CDR1 and CDR2: LNHDA and SQIVND (reference sequence). The CDR3 DNA sequence: TGTGCCAGTAGTACCCGGGGGTATCCTTACGAGCAGTACTTC. This encodes CASSTRGYPYEQYF.

The chain couples TRBV6-5 to TRBJ2-5; D uncertain. Germline loops: CDR1 MNHEY, CDR2 SVGAGI. This CDR3 spans 11 amino acids. Between the trimmed V and J ends, which lost 10 bases and 1 base, there was a span of 7 bases. As DNA, the CDR3 is TGTGCCACCAACCTCCAAGAGACCCAGTACTTC. Translating gives CATNLQETQYF.

The chain combines TRBV13 with TRBJ1-4; no firm D call. Trimming took off 8 bases at V and 2 bases at J, with 12 bases between the two ends. CDR1 is PRHDT and CDR2 is FYEKMQ in the germline V gene (reference sequence). The CDR3 is made up of 14 amino acids. Here the CDR3 DNA reads TGTGCCAGCGTGAAAGGACGGACTAATGAAAAACTGTTTTTT. Encoded protein: CASVKGRTNEKLFF.

The chain links TRBV5-4 to TRBJ2-5, with a tentative D call TRBD2 (7 bases). The V and J ends lost 2 bases and 1 base respectively, with 18 bases between them. Germline assignment: CDR1 SGHNT and CDR2 YYREEE (reference sequence). The CDR3 has 17 amino acids. The CDR3 DNA sequence: TGTGCCAGCAGCTTTTTAGGGAGGGGGAGGCCCCAAGAGACCCAGTACTTC. Translating it yields CASSFLGRGRPQETQYF.

This clone has just one count. V and J are TRBV4-1 and TRBJ1-1; no clear D gene. V gave up 4 bases and J gave up 0 bases, with 15 bases separating them. The germline gives CDR1 MGHRA, CDR2 YSYEKL. This CDR3 comprises 16 residues. The CDR3 bases are TGCGCCAGCAGCCCTCGAACCAAAATTCTGAACACTGAAGCTTTCTTT. Protein: CASSPRTKILNTEAFF.

This chain links TRBV6-1 with TRBJ2-3; D may be TRBD2 (6 bases). Germline CDR1 and CDR2: MNHNS and SASEGT. The CDR3 sequence is 19 residues long. Trimming removed 0 bases from V and 1 base from J, with 20 bases in between. CDR3 coding DNA: TGTGCCAGCAGTGAAGCGGAGGGATGGAAGGTGAGGGGCACAGATACGCAGTATTTT. Translation: CASSEAEGWKVRGTDTQYF.

The chain links TRBV5-6 to TRBJ2-5, with no clear D. Germline V gives CDR1 SGHDT, CDR2 YYEEEE. Trimming shortened V by 0 bases and J by 2 bases, and 8 bases separated the two germline ends. The CDR3 consists of 14 residues. The CDR3 here is CASSLGQYQETQYF. CDR3 coding DNA: TGTGCCAGCAGCTTGGGACAATATCAAGAGACCCAGTACTTC.

V is TRBV6-4 and J is TRBJ2-2; TRBD1 matches 9 bases. CDR1 and CDR2 from the germline V gene are MRHNA and SNTAGT. V was pared by 6 bases and J by 9 bases, with 11 bases of the junction left unmatched. The CDR3 spans 15 residues. As DNA, the CDR3 is TGTGCCAGCAGCCCGGGACAGGGCAAACATCGGGAGCTGTTTTTT. Amino acids: CASSPGQGKHRELFF.

The count of this clone is one. This chain joins TRBV7-2 and TRBJ2-7; TRBD2 matches at 14 bases. V dropped 0 bases and J dropped 1; count of bases not matched to a gene: 2. The CDR3 spans 17 residues. Germline V lookup: CDR1 SGHTA, CDR2 FQGNSA. The CDR3 is CASSLATSGRGSYEQYF. CDR3 sequence (DNA): TGTGCCAGCAGCTTAGCGACTAGCGGGAGGGGTTCCTACGAGCAGTACTTC.

The chain is built from TRBV7-9 and TRBJ2-2; TRBD2 aligns across 7 bases. The CDR3 has 16 residues. CDR1 is SEHNR, CDR2 FQNEAQ, per germline (reference sequence). Trimming at V came to 1 base and at J to 5 bases, leaving 7 bases not matched to a gene. The CDR3 region has the DNA TGTGCCAGCAGCTTAGGTTTGAGGACTAGAACCGGGGAGCTGTTTTTT. Translation: CASSLGLRTRTGELFF.

The chain couples TRBV4-1 to TRBJ1-2; 9 bases fit TRBD1. The CDR3 spans 16 residues. Trimming cost V 1 base and J 3 bases; bases outside gene matches: 6. Germline values: CDR1 MGHRA, CDR2 YSYEKL. CDR3 nucleotide sequence: TGCGCCAGCAGCCAAGGATGGGGACAGGGTTACTATGGCTACACCTTC. Translated, it gives CASSQGWGQGYYGYTF.